The sequence of this T cell receptor (beta chain) was determined in a study of T cells in Graves' hyperthyroidism and ophthalmopathy. Study overall: Staff took peripheral blood when the initial diagnosis was made, before any treatment began.

The CDR3 length is 15 residues. The germline CDR1 and CDR2 sequences are MDHEN and SYDVKM. Germline trimming cut 7 bases from V and 0 bases from J; bases unmatched to any gene: 8. TCR beta CDR3 sequences were amplified from RNA transcripts. The HTBI primer set drove a first-round RT-PCR of the TCR CDR3. TCRdb used MiXCR to reprocess the multiplex PCR reads, holding one entry per CDR3 protein. This table holds hundreds of thousands of distinct CDR3 sequences, over 35% found once. This rearrangement joins TRBV28 to TRBJ2-5; 7 bases agree with TRBD1. Sequences were obtained from blood. The receptor was derived from a man aged 18 to 30 with Graves' hyperthyroidism. In DNA form, the CDR3 reads TGTGCCAGCATTCGACAGGGCCACCACCAAGAGACCCAGTACTTC. Protein: CASIRQGHHQETQYF.